This record concerns one TCR beta chain sequence. Antigen specificity is unknown. Total RNA extracted from each sample amounted to at least 5.5 micrograms. Together with a sample-barcoded 5' primer, a J-beta primer mix was included in a second PCR lasting about 7 to 11 cycles. There were at least 2.5 million CDR3-containing paired-end reads obtained from each sample. TCRdb recomputed calls from the 5' RACE reads with MiXCR, one row per CDR3 protein. Here the sample spans some 710,000 distinct CDR3 sequences, about 45% being singletons. The record originates from a study of blood T cells in healthy people across ages. Study observations and caveats: Investigators treated diversity estimates from one million T cells as underestimates.

Material for sequencing was blood. This TCR was sampled from a man of 80 years or more in good health.

The CDR3 sequence: CASSLISTGANVLTF. CDR3 in DNA: TGTGCCAGCAGTTTAATCAGTACCGGGGCCAACGTCCTGACTTTC. The rearrangement uses TRBV28 and TRBJ2-6, with D uncertain. The V gene's germline CDR1 is MDHEN and CDR2 SYDVKM. V was pared by 2 bases and J by 4 bases, with 9 bases between. This CDR3 is built from 15 residues.